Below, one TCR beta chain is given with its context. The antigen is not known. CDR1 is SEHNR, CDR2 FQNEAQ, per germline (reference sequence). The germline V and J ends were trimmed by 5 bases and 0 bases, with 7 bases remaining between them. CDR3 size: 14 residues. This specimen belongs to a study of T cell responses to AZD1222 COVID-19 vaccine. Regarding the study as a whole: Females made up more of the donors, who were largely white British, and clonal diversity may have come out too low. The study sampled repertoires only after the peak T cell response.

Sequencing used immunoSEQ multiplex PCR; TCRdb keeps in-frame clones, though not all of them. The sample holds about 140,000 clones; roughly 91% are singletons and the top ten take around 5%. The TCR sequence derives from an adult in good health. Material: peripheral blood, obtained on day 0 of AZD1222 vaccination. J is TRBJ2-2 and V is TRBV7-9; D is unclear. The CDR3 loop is CASSPNPNTGELFF. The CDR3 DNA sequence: TGTGCCAGCAGCCCCAACCCGAACACCGGGGAGCTGTTTTTT.